These 16 T cell receptor beta chains originate from one sample sequenced in a study of shared clonotypes between healthy human individuals (dated by TCRdb to 2019 to 2021). To prepare the library, the immunoSEQ multiplex PCR assay was applied. Sourced from immuneACCESS, this table was stored by TCRdb with only in-frame sequences that have V and J called. A share of the clones is absent; for the studies checked, an unresolved V gene accounts for under half, and the remainder has no known explanation. The sample data list under 550,000 clones, and 90% to 97% of these were observed just once. In total, the top ten clones hold less than 0.06% of the sample. Sequencing input: naive CD4+ T cells sorted from blood. The sample's cell subset or site label, decoded: CD45RA+ positively selected. The source is a woman younger than 45 in good health.

The chain couples TRBV5-8 to TRBJ2-3; perhaps TRBD1 as D (6 bases). From germline, CDR1 is SGHTS and CDR2 YDEGEE. Trimming removed 4 bases at V and 4 bases at J, with 31 bases between. This CDR3 is built from 20 residues. The CDR3 sequence: CASSPWTADTAFRGADTQYF. CDR3 nucleotide sequence: TGTGCCAGCAGCCCATGGACAGCAGATACTGCGTTTAGGGGAGCAGATACGCAGTATTTT.

The genes are TRBV19 and TRBJ2-7; D is perhaps TRBD1 or TRBD2 (5 bases each). Germline V gene lookup returns CDR1 LNHDA and CDR2 SQIVND (reference sequence). V was trimmed by 6 bases and J by 2 bases, leaving 14 bases between them. The CDR3 consists of 14 residues. The CDR3 sequence: CASRAQGPPYEQYF. Here the CDR3 DNA reads TGTGCCAGTAGAGCGCAGGGACCACCCTACGAGCAGTACTTC.

The rearrangement joins TRBV28 to TRBJ2-7; TRBD2 agrees at 9 bases. Trimming at V came to 5 bases and at J to 4 bases, leaving 12 bases not matched to a gene. There are 16 residues in the CDR3. Germline lookup yields CDR1 MDHEN and CDR2 SYDVKM. The CDR3 DNA reads TGTGCCAGCAGTCCATATCCCGATAGCGGGAGTTACGAGCAGTACTTC. Translated: CASSPYPDSGSYEQYF.

V usage is TRBV5-6 and J usage is TRBJ2-5; unclear D gene. The V end lost 2 bases, the J end lost 2 bases, and 7 bases lay between the germline ends. The CDR3 runs to 13 residues. Germline assignment: CDR1 SGHDT and CDR2 YYEEEE. Written as DNA, the CDR3 is TGTGCCAGCAGCTTCTACGAGCAAGAGACCCAGTACTTC. Protein sequence: CASSFYEQETQYF.

This clone showed up just once. V gene TRBV6-6 combines with J gene TRBJ1-2; D is possibly TRBD1 (5 bases). This CDR3 is built from 14 residues. Germline V lookup: CDR1 MNHNY, CDR2 SVGAGI (reference sequence). The ends were cut back, 2 bases at V and 3 bases at J, with 10 bases in the middle. In DNA form, the CDR3 reads TGTGCCAGCAGTTACGCAGGGATGGACTATGGCTACACCTTC. Translated, it gives CASSYAGMDYGYTF.

J is TRBJ2-7 and V is TRBV28; TRBD1 or TRBD2 may be the D gene (5 bases each). V was pared by 2 bases and J by 1 base, with 9 bases between. The CDR3 extends over 14 amino acids. CDR1 is MDHEN and CDR2 is SYDVKM in the germline V gene. Here the CDR3 DNA reads TGTGCCAGCAGTTTAAGGGGACCGTCCTACGAGCAGTACTTC. It yields the protein CASSLRGPSYEQYF.

The chain has TRBV5-1 and TRBJ2-1, with no clear D. Germline CDR1 is SGHRS and CDR2 is YFSETQ. Deletions cut 6 bases from V and 10 bases from J, with 14 bases between. This CDR3 region has 12 residues. The DNA of the CDR3 is TGCGCCAGCACCAAGATGCAAGACGAGCAGTTCTTC. This encodes CASTKMQDEQFF. Full variable domain (missing parts from reference TRBV5-1 and TRBJ2-1): KAGVTQTPRYLIKTRGQQVTLSCSPISGHRSVSWYQQTPGQGLQFLFEYFSETQRNKGNFPGRFSGRQFSNSRSEMNVSTLELGDSALYLCASTKMQDEQFFGPGTRLTVL.

This clone was seen just once. The V and J genes are TRBV7-2 and TRBJ2-7; D tentatively reads TRBD1 or TRBD2 (5 bases each). The CDR3 length is 14 residues. Germline CDR1 SGHTA, CDR2 FQGNSA. V dropped 3 bases and J dropped 5 bases, with 14 bases sitting between them. This chain's CDR3 is CASSFPGPGDEQYF. CDR3 coding DNA: TGTGCCAGCAGCTTTCCGGGACCCGGGGACGAGCAGTACTTC.

This rearrangement joins TRBV19 to TRBJ2-5, with TRBD2 identical over 7 bases. The assigned J gene may be wrong: the sequence end matches TRBJ2-7 better. The CDR3 has 16 amino acids. Germline loops: CDR1 LNHDA, CDR2 SQIVND (reference sequence). CDR3 sequence (DNA): TGTGCCAGTAGCCTTGGACCGGGGACTAACTCCTACGAGCAGTACTTC. Translated: CASSLGPGTNSYEQYF.

The chain links TRBV6-1 to TRBJ2-7; D not resolved. Germline V CDR1 and CDR2: MNHNS, SASEGT. V shed 8 bases and J shed 0 bases, with 11 bases lying between them. The CDR3 spans 13 residues. CDR3 sequence reads: CASAASTSYEQYF. In nucleotides, the CDR3 is TGTGCCAGCGCGGCCAGCACCTCCTACGAGCAGTACTTC.

The rearrangement joins TRBV7-9 to TRBJ1-1, with D hard to call. The CDR3 extends over 15 amino acids. Trimming stripped 5 bases from V and 6 bases from J, with 19 bases between. Germline-derived CDR1 and CDR2 are SEHNR and FQNEAQ (reference sequence). The CDR3 spells CASSPRQPSSSEAFF. The CDR3 DNA follows: TGTGCCAGCAGCCCCCGACAACCCTCCTCTTCTGAAGCTTTCTTT.

V and J are TRBV19 and TRBJ2-2, with 13 bases fitting TRBD2. CDR3 length: 16 amino acids. With 0 bases clipped from V and 5 bases from J, the junction kept 0 bases outside the gene matches. Germline assignment: CDR1 LNHDA and CDR2 SQIVND (reference sequence). This CDR3 reads CASSIEGLAGTGELFF. The CDR3 DNA is TGTGCCAGTAGTATAGAGGGACTAGCGGGAACCGGGGAGCTGTTTTTT.

The table lists this clone with a count of one. This chain joins TRBV5-1 and TRBJ2-1, with 8 bases matching TRBD2. The CDR3 runs to 15 residues. Germline lookup yields CDR1 SGHRS and CDR2 YFSETQ. After removal of 0 bases from V and 5 bases from J, the junction contained 4 bases not matched to a gene. The CDR3 region is CASSLGTSGDNEQFF. The CDR3 DNA reads as TGCGCCAGCAGCTTGGGCACTAGCGGAGACAATGAGCAGTTCTTC.

V gene TRBV4-1 combines with J gene TRBJ1-2; D unclear. The CDR3 contains 13 residues. In germline, CDR1 is MGHRA, CDR2 YSYEKL. V lost 4 bases, J lost 3 bases, and 9 bases lay in between. The CDR3 reads CASSPSPDYGYTF. CDR3 nucleotides: TGCGCCAGCAGCCCATCCCCAGACTATGGCTACACCTTC.

The table lists this clone with a count of one. The V gene is TRBV7-9, the J gene TRBJ1-3, with D maybe TRBD1 (5 bases). There are 17 residues in the CDR3. Trimming stripped 0 bases from V and 0 bases from J, with 12 bases between. CDR1 and CDR2 from the germline V gene are SEHNR and FQNEAQ (reference sequence). The CDR3 here is CASSLAGTVVSGNTIYF. CDR3 DNA sequence: TGTGCCAGCAGCTTAGCGGGGACGGTGGTCTCTGGAAACACCATATATTTT.

The CDR3 protein is CASSLAAGHYNEQFF. The CDR3 region has the DNA TGTGCCAGCAGCTTGGCAGCAGGTCATTACAATGAGCAGTTCTTC. V usage is TRBV5-5 and J usage is TRBJ2-1; D unresolved. The germline V gene encodes CDR1 SGHKS and CDR2 YYEKEE (reference sequence). Trimming left V 0 bases short and J 4 bases short, with 11 bases between. The CDR3 length is 15 residues.